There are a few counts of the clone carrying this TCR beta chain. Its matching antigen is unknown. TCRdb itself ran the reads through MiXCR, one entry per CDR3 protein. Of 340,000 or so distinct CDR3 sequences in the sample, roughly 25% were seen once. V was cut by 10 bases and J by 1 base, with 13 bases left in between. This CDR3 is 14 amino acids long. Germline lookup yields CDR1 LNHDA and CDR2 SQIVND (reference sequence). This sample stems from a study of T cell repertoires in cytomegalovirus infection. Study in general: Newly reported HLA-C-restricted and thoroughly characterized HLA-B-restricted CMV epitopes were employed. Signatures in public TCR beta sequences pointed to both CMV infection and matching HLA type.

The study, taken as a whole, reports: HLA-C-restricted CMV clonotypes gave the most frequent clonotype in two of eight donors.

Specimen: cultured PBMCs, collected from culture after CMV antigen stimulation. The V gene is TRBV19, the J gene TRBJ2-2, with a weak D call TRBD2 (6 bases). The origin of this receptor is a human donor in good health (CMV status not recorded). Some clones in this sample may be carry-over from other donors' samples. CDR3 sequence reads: CATNRDWNTGELFF. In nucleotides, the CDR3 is TGTGCCACTAACCGGGACTGGAACACCGGGGAGCTGTTTTTT. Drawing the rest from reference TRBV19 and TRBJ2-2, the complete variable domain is DGGITQSPKYLFRKEGQNVTLSCEQNLNHDAMYWYRQDPGQGLRLIYYSQIVNDFQKGDIAEGYSVSREKKESFPLTVTSAQKNPTAFYLCATNRDWNTGELFFGEGSRLTVL.